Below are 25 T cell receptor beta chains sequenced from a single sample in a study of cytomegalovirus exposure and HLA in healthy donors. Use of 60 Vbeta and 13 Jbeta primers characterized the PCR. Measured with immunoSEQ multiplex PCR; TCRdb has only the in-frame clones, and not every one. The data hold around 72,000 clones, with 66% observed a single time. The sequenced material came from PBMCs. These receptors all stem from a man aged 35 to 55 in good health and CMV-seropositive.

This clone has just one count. The CDR3 DNA reads as TGTGCCTGGAGTGATAACAGGAATCAGCCCCAGCATTTT. Translation gives CAWSDNRNQPQHF. The rearrangement links TRBV30 to TRBJ1-5, with D perhaps matching TRBD1 (5 bases). CDR1 GTSNPN and CDR2 SVGIG come from the germline V gene (reference sequence). The length of the CDR3 is 13 residues. Trimming took off 1 base at V and 4 bases at J, with 8 bases between the two ends.

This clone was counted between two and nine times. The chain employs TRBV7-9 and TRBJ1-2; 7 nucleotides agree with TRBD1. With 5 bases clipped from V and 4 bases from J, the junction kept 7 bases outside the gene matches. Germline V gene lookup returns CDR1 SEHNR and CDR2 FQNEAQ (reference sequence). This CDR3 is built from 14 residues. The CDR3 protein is CASSGTGAGYGYTF. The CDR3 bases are TGTGCCAGCAGCGGTACAGGGGCCGGCTATGGCTACACCTTC. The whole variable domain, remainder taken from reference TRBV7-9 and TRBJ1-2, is DTGVSQNPRHKITKRGQNVTFRCDPISEHNRLYWYRQTLGQGPEFLTYFQNEAQLEKSRLLSDRFSAERPKGSFSTLEIQRTEQGDSAMYLCASSGTGAGYGYTFGSGTRLTVV.

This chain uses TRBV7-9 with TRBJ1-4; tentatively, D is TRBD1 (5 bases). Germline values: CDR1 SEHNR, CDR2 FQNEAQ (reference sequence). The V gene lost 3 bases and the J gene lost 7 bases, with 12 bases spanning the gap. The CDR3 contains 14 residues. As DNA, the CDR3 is TGTGCCAGCAGCTTGTCAGGGCAGACTGAAAAACTGTTTTTT. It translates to CASSLSGQTEKLFF. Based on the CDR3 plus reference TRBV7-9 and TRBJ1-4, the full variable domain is DTGVSQNPRHKITKRGQNVTFRCDPISEHNRLYWYRQTLGQGPEFLTYFQNEAQLEKSRLLSDRFSAERPKGSFSTLEIQRTEQGDSAMYLCASSLSGQTEKLFFGSGTQLSVL.

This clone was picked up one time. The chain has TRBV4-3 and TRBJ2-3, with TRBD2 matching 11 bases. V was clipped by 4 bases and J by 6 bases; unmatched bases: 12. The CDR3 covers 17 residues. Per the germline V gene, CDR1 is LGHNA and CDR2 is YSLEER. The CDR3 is CASSPDPGLADLDTQYF. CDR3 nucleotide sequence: TGCGCCAGCAGCCCCGACCCGGGACTAGCGGACTTGGATACGCAGTATTTT.

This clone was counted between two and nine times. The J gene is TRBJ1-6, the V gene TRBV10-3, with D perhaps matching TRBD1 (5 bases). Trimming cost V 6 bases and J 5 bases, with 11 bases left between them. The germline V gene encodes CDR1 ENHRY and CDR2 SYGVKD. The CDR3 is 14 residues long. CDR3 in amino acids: CAISALRDNSPLHF. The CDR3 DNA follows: TGTGCCATCAGCGCCCTCAGGGATAATTCACCCCTCCACTTT.

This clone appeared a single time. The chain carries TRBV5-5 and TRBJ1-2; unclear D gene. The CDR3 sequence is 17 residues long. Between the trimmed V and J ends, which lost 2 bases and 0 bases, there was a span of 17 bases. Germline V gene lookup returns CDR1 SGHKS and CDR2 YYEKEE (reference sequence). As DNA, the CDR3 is TGTGCCAGCAGCTTCCAGCCAGTCGGGGTTTCTAACTATGGCTACACCTTC. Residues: CASSFQPVGVSNYGYTF.

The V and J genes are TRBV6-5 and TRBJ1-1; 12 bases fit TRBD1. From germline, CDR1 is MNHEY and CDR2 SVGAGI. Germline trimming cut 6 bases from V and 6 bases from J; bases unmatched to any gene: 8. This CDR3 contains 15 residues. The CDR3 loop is CASSLGTGGGAEAFF. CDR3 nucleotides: TGTGCCAGCAGCCTCGGGACAGGGGGCGGGGCTGAAGCTTTCTTT.

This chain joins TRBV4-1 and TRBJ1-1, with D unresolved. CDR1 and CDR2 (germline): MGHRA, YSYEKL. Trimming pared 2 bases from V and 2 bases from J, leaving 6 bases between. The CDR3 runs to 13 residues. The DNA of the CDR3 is TGCGCCAGCAGCCAAACAGAAAACACTGAAGCTTTCTTT. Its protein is CASSQTENTEAFF.

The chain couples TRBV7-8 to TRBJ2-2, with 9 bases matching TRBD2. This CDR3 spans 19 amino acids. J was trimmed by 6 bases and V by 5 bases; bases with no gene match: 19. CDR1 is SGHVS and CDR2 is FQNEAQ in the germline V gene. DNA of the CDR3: TGTGCCAGCAGCGTAGTCCCCACAGCGCGGGGGGGTGGCGCCGGGGAGCTGTTTTTT. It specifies CASSVVPTARGGGAGELFF.

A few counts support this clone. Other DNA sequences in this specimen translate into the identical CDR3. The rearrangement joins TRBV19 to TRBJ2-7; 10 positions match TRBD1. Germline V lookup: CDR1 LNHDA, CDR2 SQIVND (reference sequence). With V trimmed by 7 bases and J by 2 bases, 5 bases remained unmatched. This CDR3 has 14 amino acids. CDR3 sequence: CASKTGTGAYEQYF. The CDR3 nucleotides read TGTGCCAGTAAAACCGGGACAGGGGCCTACGAGCAGTACTTC.

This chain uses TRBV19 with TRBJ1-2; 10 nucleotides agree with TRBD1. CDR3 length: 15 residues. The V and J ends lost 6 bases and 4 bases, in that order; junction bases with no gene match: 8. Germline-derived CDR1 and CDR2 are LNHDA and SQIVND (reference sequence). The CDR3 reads CASSRQGAAIYGYTF. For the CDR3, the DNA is TGTGCCAGTAGCAGACAGGGGGCAGCAATCTATGGCTACACCTTC. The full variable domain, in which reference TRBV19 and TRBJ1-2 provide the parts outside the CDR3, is DGGITQSPKYLFRKEGQNVTLSCEQNLNHDAMYWYRQDPGQGLRLIYYSQIVNDFQKGDIAEGYSVSREKKESFPLTVTSAQKNPTAFYLCASSRQGAAIYGYTFGSGTRLTVV.

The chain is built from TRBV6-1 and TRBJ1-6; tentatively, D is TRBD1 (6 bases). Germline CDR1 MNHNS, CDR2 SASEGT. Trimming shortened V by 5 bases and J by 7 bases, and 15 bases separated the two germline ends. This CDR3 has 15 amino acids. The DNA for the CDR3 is TGTGCCAGCAGTCACAGGGAGATAGGCAATTCACCCCTCCACTTT. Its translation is CASSHREIGNSPLHF.

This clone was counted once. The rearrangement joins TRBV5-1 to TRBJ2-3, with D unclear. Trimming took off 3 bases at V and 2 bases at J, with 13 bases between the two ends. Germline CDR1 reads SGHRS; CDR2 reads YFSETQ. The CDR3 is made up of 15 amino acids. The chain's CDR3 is CASSSFSRPTDTQYF. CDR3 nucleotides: TGCGCCAGCAGCTCGTTTTCGCGCCCCACAGATACGCAGTATTTT.

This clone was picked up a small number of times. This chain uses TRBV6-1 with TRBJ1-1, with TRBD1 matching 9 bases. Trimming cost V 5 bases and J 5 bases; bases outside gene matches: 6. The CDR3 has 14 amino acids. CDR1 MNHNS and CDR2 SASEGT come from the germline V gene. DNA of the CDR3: TGTGCCAGCAGTTTGGACAGGGGTGGGACTGAAGCTTTCTTT. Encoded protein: CASSLDRGGTEAFF.

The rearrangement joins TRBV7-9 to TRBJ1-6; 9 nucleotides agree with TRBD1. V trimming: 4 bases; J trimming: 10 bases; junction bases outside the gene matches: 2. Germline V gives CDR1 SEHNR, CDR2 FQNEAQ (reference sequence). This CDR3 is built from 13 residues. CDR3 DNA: TGTGCCAGCAGCTCGGACAGGGGCTCACCCCTCCACTTT. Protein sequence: CASSSDRGSPLHF.

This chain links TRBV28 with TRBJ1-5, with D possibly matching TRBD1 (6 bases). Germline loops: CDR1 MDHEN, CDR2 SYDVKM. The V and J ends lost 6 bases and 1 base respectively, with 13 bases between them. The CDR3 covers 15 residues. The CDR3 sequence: CASSPGQISNQPQHF. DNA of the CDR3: TGTGCCAGCAGCCCAGGACAGATCAGCAATCAGCCCCAGCATTTT.

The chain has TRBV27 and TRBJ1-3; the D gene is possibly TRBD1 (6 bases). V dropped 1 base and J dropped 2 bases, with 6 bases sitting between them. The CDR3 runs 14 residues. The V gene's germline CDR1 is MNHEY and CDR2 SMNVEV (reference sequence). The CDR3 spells CASSLWGPGNTIYF. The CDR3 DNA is TGTGCCAGCAGTTTATGGGGGCCTGGAAACACCATATATTTT.

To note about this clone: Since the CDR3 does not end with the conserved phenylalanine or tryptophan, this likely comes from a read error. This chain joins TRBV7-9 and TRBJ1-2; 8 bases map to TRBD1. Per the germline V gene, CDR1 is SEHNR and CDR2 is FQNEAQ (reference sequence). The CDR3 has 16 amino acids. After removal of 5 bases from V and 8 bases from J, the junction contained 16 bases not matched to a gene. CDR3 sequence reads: CASSTPTGALVEGYTL. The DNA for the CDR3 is TGTGCCAGCAGCACACCGACAGGGGCTTTGGTTGAAGGCTACACCCTC.

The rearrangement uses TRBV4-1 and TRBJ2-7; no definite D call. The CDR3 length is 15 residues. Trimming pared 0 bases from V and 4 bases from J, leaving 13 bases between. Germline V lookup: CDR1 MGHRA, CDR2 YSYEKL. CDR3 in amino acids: CASSQDVLGAYEQYF. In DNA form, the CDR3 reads TGCGCCAGCAGCCAAGACGTCCTCGGAGCATACGAGCAGTACTTC.

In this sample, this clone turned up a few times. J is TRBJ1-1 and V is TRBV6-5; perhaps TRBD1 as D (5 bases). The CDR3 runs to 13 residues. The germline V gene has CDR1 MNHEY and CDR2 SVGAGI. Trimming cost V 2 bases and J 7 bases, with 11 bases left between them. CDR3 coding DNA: TGTGCCAGCAGTTACCGGAATCAGGGTGAAGCTTTCTTT. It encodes CASSYRNQGEAFF.

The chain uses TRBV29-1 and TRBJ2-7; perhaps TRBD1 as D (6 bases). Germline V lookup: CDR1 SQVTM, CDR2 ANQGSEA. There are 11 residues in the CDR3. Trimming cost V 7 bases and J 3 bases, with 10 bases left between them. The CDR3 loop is CSAGQFYEQYF. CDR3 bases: TGCAGCGCAGGACAGTTCTACGAGCAGTACTTC.

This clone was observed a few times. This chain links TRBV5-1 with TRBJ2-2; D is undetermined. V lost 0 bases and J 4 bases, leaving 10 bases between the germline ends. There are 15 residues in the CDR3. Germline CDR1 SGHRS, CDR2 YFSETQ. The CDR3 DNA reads TGCGCCAGCAGCTTGGTCCCAGGCACCACCGGGGAGCTGTTTTTT. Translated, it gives CASSLVPGTTGELFF.

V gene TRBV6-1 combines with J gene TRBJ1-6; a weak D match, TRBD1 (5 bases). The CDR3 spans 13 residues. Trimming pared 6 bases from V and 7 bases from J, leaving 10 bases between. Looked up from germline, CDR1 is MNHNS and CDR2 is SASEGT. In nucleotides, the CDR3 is TGTGCCAGCAGACCGAGACAGAATTCACCCCTCCACTTT. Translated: CASRPRQNSPLHF.

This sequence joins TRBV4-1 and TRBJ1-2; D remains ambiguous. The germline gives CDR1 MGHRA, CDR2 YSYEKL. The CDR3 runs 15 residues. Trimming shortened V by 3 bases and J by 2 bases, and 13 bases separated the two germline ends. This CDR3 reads CASSQVYRENYGYTF. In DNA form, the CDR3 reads TGCGCCAGCAGCCAGGTCTATCGGGAAAACTATGGCTACACCTTC.

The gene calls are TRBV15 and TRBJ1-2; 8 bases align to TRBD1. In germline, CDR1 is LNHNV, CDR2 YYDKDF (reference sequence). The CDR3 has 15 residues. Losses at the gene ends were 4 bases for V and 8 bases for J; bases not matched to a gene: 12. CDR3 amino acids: CATSTETRGRIGYTF. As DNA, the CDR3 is TGTGCCACCAGCACAGAAACCAGGGGGCGGATAGGCTACACCTTC.